Sequencing of this T cell receptor (beta chain) was carried out in a study of blood T cell repertoires in COVID-19. As for the study in general: Whether acute or convalescent, the COVID-19 samples came from the United States, Italy and Spain.

Living in about two dozen US areas, the participants were between roughly 18 and 90 years of age. Donors in Cohort 3 counted as recovered after two negative PCRs, clearance, or symptom resolution. The germline CDR1 and CDR2 sequences are SQVTM and ANQGSEA. Trimming cost V 8 bases and J 5 bases, with 18 bases left between them. This CDR3 has 14 amino acids. Per the study methods: Reference gene primer amplification gave estimated nucleated cell counts. Profiled with immunoSEQ multiplex PCR; TCRdb holds only in-frame clones, not every one. Clonal size and the V and J genes are those of that table, whereas D and trimming came from the DNA. The profile shows under 200,000 clones, roughly 80% of them singletons.

The sequenced material came from PBMCs or T cells enriched from blood (not recorded which). The rearrangement uses TRBV29-1 and TRBJ1-4; D possibly corresponds to TRBD1 (6 bases). This sequence was found in an older woman who had recovered from COVID-19. This CDR3 reads CSPQRWGRNEKLFF. CDR3 bases: TGCAGCCCTCAGCGGTGGGGGCGGAATGAAAAACTGTTTTTT.